Below are 18 T cell receptor beta chains sequenced from a single sample in a study of control samples from healthy donors and cancer patients. Measured with immunoSEQ multiplex PCR; TCRdb has only the in-frame clones, and not every one. The sample holds 95,000 to 130,000 clones, roughly 93% seen once. Source material: blood. The receptors derive from a man younger than 40 in good health.

This chain links TRBV6-5 with TRBJ1-1, with 9 bases lining up with TRBD1. CDR1 is MNHEY, CDR2 SVGAGI, per germline. The V segment lost 6 bases and the J segment 5 bases; nucleotides outside the gene matches: 7. This CDR3 region has 14 residues. CDR3 amino acids: CASRSQGAGTEAFF. The CDR3 nucleotides read TGTGCCAGCAGATCACAGGGGGCCGGGACTGAAGCTTTCTTT.

This clone appeared a single time. The rearrangement joins TRBV6-6 to TRBJ2-7; 9 bases are a match to TRBD1. Trimming removed 6 bases from V and 7 bases from J; junction bases left unmatched: 7. Per germline, CDR1 MNHNY and CDR2 SVGAGI (reference sequence). CDR3 size: 13 residues. The CDR3 bases are TGTGCCAGCAGACCCGGGACAGGGTTGGAGCAGTACTTC. This translates into CASRPGTGLEQYF.

The chain joins TRBV7-9 to TRBJ1-3; D is unclear. The ends were cut back, 3 bases at V and 2 bases at J, with 2 bases in the middle. Germline CDR1 SEHNR, CDR2 FQNEAQ (reference sequence). This CDR3 spans 12 amino acids. The CDR3 DNA follows: TGTGCCAGCAGCTTGCCTGGAAACACCATATATTTT. Its protein is CASSLPGNTIYF.

In regard to this clone: The same CDR3 arises from other DNA sequences in this sample as well. This chain joins TRBV5-1 and TRBJ1-1, with 7 nucleotides matching TRBD1. Germline lookup yields CDR1 SGHRS and CDR2 YFSETQ. The V segment lost 4 bases and the J segment 3 bases; nucleotides outside the gene matches: 3. The CDR3 length is 13 residues. The CDR3 DNA reads as TGCGCCAGCAGCCCTCAGGGGGACACTGAAGCTTTCTTT. The encoded protein is CASSPQGDTEAFF.

The rearrangement uses TRBV12-3 or TRBV12-4 and TRBJ1-2, with TRBD1 matching over 7 bases. The trim removed 5 bases at V and 6 bases at J, leaving 3 bases unmatched. This CDR3 region has 12 residues. CDR3 in DNA: TGTGCCAGCAGTGACAGGGCCCATGGCTACACCTTC. This gives the protein CASSDRAHGYTF.

The rearrangement joins TRBV11-3 to TRBJ2-7; D is uncertain. With 5 bases removed from V and 1 base from J, the gap between germline ends came to 6 bases. This CDR3 has 12 amino acids. Germline V gene data show CDR1 as SGHNT and CDR2 as YENEEA. The CDR3 DNA follows: TGTGCCAGCAGCGGGTCGTCCTACGAGCAGTACTTC. Residues: CASSGSSYEQYF.

This clone was found a few times. The chain couples TRBV28 to TRBJ1-1; D remains unclear. V lost 3 bases, J lost 3 bases, and 14 bases lay in between. This CDR3 region has 15 residues. Germline assignment: CDR1 MDHEN and CDR2 SYDVKM. The CDR3 DNA is TGTGCCAGCAGTTTCGCGTTGAGCGGTGACACTGAAGCTTTCTTT. Translating gives CASSFALSGDTEAFF.

This rearrangement joins TRBV28 to TRBJ2-3; D call uncertain. V was trimmed by 5 bases and J by 5 bases, leaving 5 bases between them. Germline lookup yields CDR1 MDHEN and CDR2 SYDVKM. This CDR3 spans 11 amino acids. CDR3 sequence: CASSKVDTQYF. The CDR3, as DNA: TGTGCCAGCAGTAAGGTAGATACGCAGTATTTT.

CDR3 sequence: CASSVRETLNTEAFF. CDR3 bases: TGTGCCAGCAGCGTGAGGGAAACTCTGAACACTGAAGCTTTCTTT. The chain recombines TRBV9 with TRBJ1-1; D is ambiguous. The CDR3 extends over 15 amino acids. The germline CDR1 and CDR2 sequences are SGDLS and YYNGEE. Deletions cut 2 bases from V and 0 bases from J, with 11 bases between.

This sequence joins TRBV7-9 and TRBJ2-7; 8 nucleotides agree with TRBD1. Germline values: CDR1 SEHNR, CDR2 FQNEAQ (reference sequence). This CDR3 region has 16 residues. The trim removed 4 bases at V and 7 bases at J, leaving 15 bases unmatched. CDR3 coding DNA: TGTGCCAGCAGCTCAAATAGACAGGGGACCCGGAGGGAGCAGTACTTC. This sequence encodes CASSSNRQGTRREQYF.

CDR3 nucleotide sequence: TGTGCCAGCAGCCCTAGCGGGTTTACGCAGTATTTT. Amino acids: CASSPSGFTQYF. The chain combines TRBV7-8 with TRBJ2-3, with 8 nucleotides matching TRBD2. Germline CDR1 is SGHVS and CDR2 is FQNEAQ. This CDR3 region has 12 residues. V shed 5 bases and J 8 bases; nucleotides not matched to a gene: 3. Variable domain in full (rest from reference TRBV7-8 and TRBJ2-3): GAGVSQSPRYKVAKRGQDVALRCDPISGHVSLFWYQQALGQGPEFLTYFQNEAQLDKSGLPSDRFFAERPEGSVSTLKIQRTQQEDSAVYLCASSPSGFTQYFGPGTRLTVL.

This rearrangement joins TRBV6-5 to TRBJ2-5; 9 bases align to TRBD2. The CDR3 length is 16 residues. The V segment lost 4 bases and the J segment 2 bases; nucleotides outside the gene matches: 8. Germline V gene lookup returns CDR1 MNHEY and CDR2 SVGAGI. The CDR3 coding sequence is TGTGCCAGCAGTTCCCTCGGAGCGGGGGGACAAGAGACCCAGTACTTC. It yields the protein CASSSLGAGGQETQYF.

The chain combines TRBV19 with TRBJ2-6; D remains ambiguous. Trimming took 5 bases from V and 2 from J, leaving 4 bases between them. The germline CDR1 and CDR2 sequences are LNHDA and SQIVND (reference sequence). The CDR3 totals 13 residues. CDR3 coding DNA: TGTGCCAGTAGTGTTACTGGGGCCAACGTCCTGACTTTC. The encoded protein is CASSVTGANVLTF.

The chain uses TRBV25-1 and TRBJ2-2; D tentatively reads TRBD1 or TRBD2 (6 bases each). Germline-derived CDR1 and CDR2 are MGHDK and SYGVNS. The CDR3 sequence is 15 residues long. V was shortened by 6 bases and J by 2 bases, with 13 bases between the two germline ends. CDR3 in amino acids: CASRPQGLNTGELFF. The CDR3, as DNA: TGTGCCAGCAGGCCACAGGGACTCAACACCGGGGAGCTGTTTTTT.

This chain connects TRBV10-1 to TRBJ2-7; no firm D call. Germline CDR1 is WNHNN and CDR2 is SYGVQD (reference sequence). V lost 0 bases, J lost 2 bases, and 14 bases lay in between. The CDR3 is made up of 16 amino acids. The CDR3 coding sequence is TGCGCCAGCAGTGAGTCGCCCAACGAGCAGGCCTACGAGCAGTACTTC. Its translation: CASSESPNEQAYEQYF.

The genes are TRBV6-5 and TRBJ1-1, with 7 bases that match TRBD1. The CDR3 extends over 14 amino acids. The J segment lost 4 bases and the V segment lost 7 bases, leaving 9 bases of the junction unmatched. Germline-derived CDR1 and CDR2 are MNHEY and SVGAGI. CDR3 coding DNA: TGTGCCAGCACTCAGACAGGGTTCAGCACTGAAGCTTTCTTT. Translating it yields CASTQTGFSTEAFF.

CDR3 nucleotides: TGTGCCACCAGCTCGTTACTTTCGAAACCCTCGAACACCGGGGAGCTGTTTTTT. This gives the protein CATSSLLSKPSNTGELFF. V gene TRBV15 combines with J gene TRBJ2-2; D uncertain. The germline V and J ends were trimmed by 5 bases and 0 bases, with 19 bases remaining between them. The CDR3 covers 18 residues. Germline V lookup: CDR1 LNHNV, CDR2 YYDKDF (reference sequence).

This chain connects TRBV7-8 to TRBJ1-1; D gene unclear. Between the trimmed V and J ends, which lost 7 bases and 0 bases, there was a span of 12 bases. CDR1 and CDR2 (germline): SGHVS, FQNEAQ. CDR3 length equals 14 residues. The chain's CDR3 is CASTVGKMNTEAFF. CDR3 coding DNA: TGTGCCAGCACCGTCGGTAAAATGAACACTGAAGCTTTCTTT.